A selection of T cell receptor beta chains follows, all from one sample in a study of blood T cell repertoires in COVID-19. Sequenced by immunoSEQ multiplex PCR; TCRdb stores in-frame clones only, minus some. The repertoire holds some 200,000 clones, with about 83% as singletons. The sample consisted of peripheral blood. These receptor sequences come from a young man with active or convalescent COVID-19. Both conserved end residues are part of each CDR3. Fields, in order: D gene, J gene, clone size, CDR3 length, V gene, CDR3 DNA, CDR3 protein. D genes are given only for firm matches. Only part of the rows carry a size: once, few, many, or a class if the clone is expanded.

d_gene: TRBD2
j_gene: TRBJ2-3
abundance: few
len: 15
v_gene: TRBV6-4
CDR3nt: TGTGCCAGCAGCCCAAGAGCGGGAGGTCCAGATACGCAGTATTTT
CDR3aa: CASSPRAGGPDTQYF

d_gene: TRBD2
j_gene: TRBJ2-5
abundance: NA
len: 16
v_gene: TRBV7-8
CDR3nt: TGTGCCAGCAGCTCTCGCCTAGCGGGGTTCCAAGAGACCCAGTACTTC
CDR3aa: CASSSRLAGFQETQYF

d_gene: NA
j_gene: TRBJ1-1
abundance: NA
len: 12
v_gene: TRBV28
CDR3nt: TGTGCCAGCAGTGACCAGGGCACTGAAGCTTTCTTT
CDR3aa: CASSDQGTEAFF

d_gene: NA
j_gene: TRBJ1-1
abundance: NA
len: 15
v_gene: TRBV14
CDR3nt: TGTGCCAGCAGCCAAGATAACGGGAGAATACACGAAGCTTTCTTT
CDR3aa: CASSQDNGRIHEAFF

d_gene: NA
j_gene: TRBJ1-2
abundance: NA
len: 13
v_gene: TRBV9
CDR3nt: TGTGCCAGCAGCGCCACCGTGAGGTATGGCTACACCTTC
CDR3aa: CASSATVRYGYTF

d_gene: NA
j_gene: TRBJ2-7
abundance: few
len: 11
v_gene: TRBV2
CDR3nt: TGTGCCAGCGGTAGCCCTTACGAGCAGTACTTC
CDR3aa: CASGSPYEQYF

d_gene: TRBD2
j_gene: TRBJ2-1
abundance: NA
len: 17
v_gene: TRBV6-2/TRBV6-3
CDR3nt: TGTGCCAGCAGTCCCGAGATACGAAAGCGGGGGCACAATGAGCAGTTCTTC
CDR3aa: CASSPEIRKRGHNEQFF

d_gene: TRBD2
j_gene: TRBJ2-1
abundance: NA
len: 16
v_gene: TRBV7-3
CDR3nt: TGTGCCAGCAGCCCCGGAACGGAGGAGGGGAGGGGTGAGCAGTTCTTC
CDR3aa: CASSPGTEEGRGEQFF

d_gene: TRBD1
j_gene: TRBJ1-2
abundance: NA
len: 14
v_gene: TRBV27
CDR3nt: TGTGCCAGCAGAGAGACAGGGAGCGACTATGGCTACACCTTC
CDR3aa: CASRETGSDYGYTF

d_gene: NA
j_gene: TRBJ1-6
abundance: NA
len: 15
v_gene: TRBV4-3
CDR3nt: TGCGCCAGCAGCCAAGATCGGGACTATAATTCACCCCTCCACTTT
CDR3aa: CASSQDRDYNSPLHF

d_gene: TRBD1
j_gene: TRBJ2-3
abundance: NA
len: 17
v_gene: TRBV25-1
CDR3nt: TGTGCCAGCAGCTCCGACAGGGTGGCGAGAGCCTATGATACGCAGTATTTT
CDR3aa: CASSSDRVARAYDTQYF

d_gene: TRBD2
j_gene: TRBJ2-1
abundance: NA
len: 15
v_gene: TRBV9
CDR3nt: TGTGCCAGCAGCTTTAGCGGGAGGTCGTACAATGAGCAGTTCTTC
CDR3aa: CASSFSGRSYNEQFF

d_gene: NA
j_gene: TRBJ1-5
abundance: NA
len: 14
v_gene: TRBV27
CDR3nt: TGTGCCAGCAGTTTCGCAGGGCTGGAGCAGCCCCAGCATTTT
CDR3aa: CASSFAGLEQPQHF

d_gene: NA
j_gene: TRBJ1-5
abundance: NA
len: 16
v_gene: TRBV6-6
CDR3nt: TGTGCCAGCACCCTCTACAGGGTCCAAGGGGATCAGCCCCAGCATTTT
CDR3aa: CASTLYRVQGDQPQHF

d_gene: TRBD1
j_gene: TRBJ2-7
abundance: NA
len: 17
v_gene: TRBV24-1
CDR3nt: TGTGCCACCAGTGACACCCCCGGGACAGGGGGCCCCTACGAGCAGTACTTC
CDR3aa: CATSDTPGTGGPYEQYF

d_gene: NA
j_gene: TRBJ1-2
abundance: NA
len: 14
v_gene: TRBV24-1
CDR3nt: TGTGCCACCAGTGGCCCACAGGATAACTATGGCTACACCTTC
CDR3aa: CATSGPQDNYGYTF

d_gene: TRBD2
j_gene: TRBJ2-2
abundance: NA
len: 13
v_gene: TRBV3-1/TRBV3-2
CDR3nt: TGTGCCAGCAGCCGTGGTAGCGGGGTGGAGCTGTTTTTT
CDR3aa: CASSRGSGVELFF

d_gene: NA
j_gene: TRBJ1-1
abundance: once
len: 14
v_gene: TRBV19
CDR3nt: TGTGCCAGTAGACCAACAGGCCTCGGCACTGAAGCTTTCTTT
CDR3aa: CASRPTGLGTEAFF

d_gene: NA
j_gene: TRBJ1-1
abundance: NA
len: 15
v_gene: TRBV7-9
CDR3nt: TGTGCCAGCAGCTTATTACAGGGTGCGAACACTGAAGCTTTCTTT
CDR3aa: CASSLLQGANTEAFF

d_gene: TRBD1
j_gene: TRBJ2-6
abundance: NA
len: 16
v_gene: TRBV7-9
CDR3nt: TGTGCCAGCAGAGGGGACAGGGCATCTGGGGCCAACGTCCTGACTTTC
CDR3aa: CASRGDRASGANVLTF

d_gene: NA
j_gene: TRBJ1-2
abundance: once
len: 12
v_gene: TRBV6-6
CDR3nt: TGTGCCAGCAGCCGTTACAGGGACGGCTACACCTTC
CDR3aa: CASSRYRDGYTF

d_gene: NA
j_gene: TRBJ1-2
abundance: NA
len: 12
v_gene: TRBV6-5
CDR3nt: TGTGCCAACCAGGGTTCGGACTATGGCTACACCTTC
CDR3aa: CANQGSDYGYTF

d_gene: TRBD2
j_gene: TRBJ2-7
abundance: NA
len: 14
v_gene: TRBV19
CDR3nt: TGTGCCAGTAGTATAGGCGGGAGCTCCTACGAGCAGTACTTC
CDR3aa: CASSIGGSSYEQYF

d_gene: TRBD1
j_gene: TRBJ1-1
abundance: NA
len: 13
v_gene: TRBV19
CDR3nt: TGTGCCAGTAGTATTCAGGGGGTAACTGAAGCTTTCTTT
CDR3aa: CASSIQGVTEAFF

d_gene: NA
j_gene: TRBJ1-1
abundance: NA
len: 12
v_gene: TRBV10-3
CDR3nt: TGTGCCATCAGTGAGTCGGTAGATGAAGCTTTCTTT
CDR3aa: CAISESVDEAFF

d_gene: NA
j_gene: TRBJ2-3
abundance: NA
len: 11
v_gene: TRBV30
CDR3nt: TGTGCCTGGAGTGTTCTGGATACGCAGTATTTT
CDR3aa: CAWSVLDTQYF

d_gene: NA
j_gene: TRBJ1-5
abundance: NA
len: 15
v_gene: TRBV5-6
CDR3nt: TGTGCCAGCAGCTTCGGCGGGGGGGTCAATCAGCCCCAGCATTTT
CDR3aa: CASSFGGGVNQPQHF

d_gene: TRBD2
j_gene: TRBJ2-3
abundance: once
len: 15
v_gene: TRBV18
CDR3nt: TGTGCCAGCTCACCACCTAGCGGGAGCACAGATACGCAGTATTTT
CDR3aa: CASSPPSGSTDTQYF

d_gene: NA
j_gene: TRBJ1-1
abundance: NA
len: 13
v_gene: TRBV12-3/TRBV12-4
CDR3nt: TGTGCCAGCAGTGGGGGGACGGGAAATGAAGCTTTCTTT
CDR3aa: CASSGGTGNEAFF

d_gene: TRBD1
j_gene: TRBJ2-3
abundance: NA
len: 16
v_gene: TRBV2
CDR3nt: TGTGCCAGCAGTGAACTGGGACAGCGGTACACAGATACGCAGTATTTT
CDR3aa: CASSELGQRYTDTQYF

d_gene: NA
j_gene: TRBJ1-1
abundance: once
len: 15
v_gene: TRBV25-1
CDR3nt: TGTGCCAGCAGTGAATTAACAGGGTTGTCTGCTAAAGCTTTCTTT
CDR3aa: CASSELTGLSAKAFF

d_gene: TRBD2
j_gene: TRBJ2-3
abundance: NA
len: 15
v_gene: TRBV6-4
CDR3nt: TGTGCCAGCAGTTTAAGCGGGAGTGGAACAGATACGCAGTATTTT
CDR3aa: CASSLSGSGTDTQYF

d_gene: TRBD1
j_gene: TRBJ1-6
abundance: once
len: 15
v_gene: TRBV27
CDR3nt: TGTGCCAGCAGTTTTCTAGGGACAGGGCTCTCACCCCTCCACTTT
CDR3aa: CASSFLGTGLSPLHF

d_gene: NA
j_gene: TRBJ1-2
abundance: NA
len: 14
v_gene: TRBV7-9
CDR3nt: TGTGCCAGCAGCTTAGTTTCAGCTAACTATGGCTACACCTTC
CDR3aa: CASSLVSANYGYTF

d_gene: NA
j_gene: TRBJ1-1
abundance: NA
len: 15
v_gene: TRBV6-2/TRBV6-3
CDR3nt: TGTGCCAGCAGTTCTCACGAGGTAATGAACACTGAAGCTTTCTTT
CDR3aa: CASSSHEVMNTEAFF

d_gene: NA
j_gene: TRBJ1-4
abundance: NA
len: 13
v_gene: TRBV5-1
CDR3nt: TGCGCCAGCAGCTTTACTCAGGGGGAAAAACTGTTTTTT
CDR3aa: CASSFTQGEKLFF

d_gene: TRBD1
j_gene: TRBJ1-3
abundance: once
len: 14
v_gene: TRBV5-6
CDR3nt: TGTGCCAGCAGCCAAACAGGGGCTGGAAACACCATATATTTT
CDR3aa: CASSQTGAGNTIYF

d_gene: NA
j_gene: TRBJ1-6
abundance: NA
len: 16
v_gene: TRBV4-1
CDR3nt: TGCGCCAGCAGCCAAGAAAGAGGACAGATCGGTTCACCCCTCCACTTT
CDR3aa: CASSQERGQIGSPLHF

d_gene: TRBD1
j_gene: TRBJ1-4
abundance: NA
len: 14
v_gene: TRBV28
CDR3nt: TGTGCCAGCAGTTGGGACAGGAAAAATGAAAAACTGTTTTTT
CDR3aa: CASSWDRKNEKLFF

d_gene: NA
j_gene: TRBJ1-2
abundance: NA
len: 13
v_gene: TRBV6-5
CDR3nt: TGTGCCAGCAGTTACGACATTGTCTATGGCTACACCTTC
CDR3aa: CASSYDIVYGYTF

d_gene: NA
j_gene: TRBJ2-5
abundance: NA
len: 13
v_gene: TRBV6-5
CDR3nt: TGTGCCAGCACGGGCCAGGGGAAGGAGACCCAGTACTTC
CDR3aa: CASTGQGKETQYF